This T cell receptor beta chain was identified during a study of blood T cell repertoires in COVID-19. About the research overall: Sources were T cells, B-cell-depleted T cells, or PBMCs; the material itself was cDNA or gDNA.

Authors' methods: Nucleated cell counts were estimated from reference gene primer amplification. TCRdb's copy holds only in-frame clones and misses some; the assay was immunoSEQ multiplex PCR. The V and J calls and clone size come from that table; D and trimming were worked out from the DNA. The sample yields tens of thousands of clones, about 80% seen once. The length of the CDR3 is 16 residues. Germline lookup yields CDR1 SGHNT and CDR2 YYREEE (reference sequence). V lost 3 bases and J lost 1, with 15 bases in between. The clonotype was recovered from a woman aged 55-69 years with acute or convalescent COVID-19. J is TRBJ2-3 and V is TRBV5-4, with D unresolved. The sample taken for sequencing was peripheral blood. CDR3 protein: CASSSQVTPGTDTQYF. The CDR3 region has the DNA TGTGCCAGCAGCTCCCAGGTGACACCGGGCACAGATACGCAGTATTTT.